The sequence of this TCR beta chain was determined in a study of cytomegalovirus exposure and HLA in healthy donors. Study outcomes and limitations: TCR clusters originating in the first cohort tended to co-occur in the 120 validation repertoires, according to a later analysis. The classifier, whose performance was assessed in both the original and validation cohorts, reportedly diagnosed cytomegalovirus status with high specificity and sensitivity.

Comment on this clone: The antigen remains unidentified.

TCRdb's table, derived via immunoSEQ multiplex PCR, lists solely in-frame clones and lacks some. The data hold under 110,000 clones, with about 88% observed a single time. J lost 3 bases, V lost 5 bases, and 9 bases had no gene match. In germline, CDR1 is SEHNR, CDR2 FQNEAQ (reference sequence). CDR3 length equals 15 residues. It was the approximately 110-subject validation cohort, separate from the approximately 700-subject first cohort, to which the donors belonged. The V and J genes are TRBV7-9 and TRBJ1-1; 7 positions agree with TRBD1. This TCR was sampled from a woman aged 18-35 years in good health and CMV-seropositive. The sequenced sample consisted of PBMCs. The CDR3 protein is CASSTRQGRDTEAFF. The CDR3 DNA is TGTGCCAGCAGCACAAGACAGGGAAGGGACACTGAAGCTTTCTTT.